Below, 27 T cell receptor beta chains from the same sample are listed, as sequenced in a study of blood T cell repertoires in COVID-19. TCRdb's copy holds only in-frame clones and misses some; the assay was immunoSEQ multiplex PCR. The sample holds around 250,000 clones, 89% seen once. Sequencing was carried out using peripheral blood. The receptors come from a woman aged 40 to 50 who had recovered from COVID-19.

The rearrangement uses TRBV18 and TRBJ2-7; TRBD2 matches 7 bases. Germline CDR1 reads KGHSH; CDR2 reads LQKENI. This CDR3 is built from 14 residues. J gave up 3 bases and V 2 bases, and 4 bases lay outside the gene matches. The CDR3 spells CASSPTGGGYEQYF. CDR3 nucleotide sequence: TGTGCCAGCTCACCAACGGGAGGAGGCTACGAGCAGTACTTC.

The chain carries TRBV5-6 and TRBJ1-6; 8 nucleotides match TRBD1. V trimming: 4 bases; J trimming: 5 bases; junction bases outside the gene matches: 11. This CDR3 has 17 amino acids. Per the germline V gene, CDR1 is SGHDT and CDR2 is YYEEEE. The DNA for the CDR3 is TGTGCCAGCAGCCTGAAACGACAGGGGTTCGATAATTCACCCCTCCACTTT. The encoded protein is CASSLKRQGFDNSPLHF. The complete variable domain, with remaining parts taken from reference TRBV5-6 and TRBJ1-6, reads DAGVTQSPTHLIKTRGQQVTLRCSPKSGHDTVSWYQQALGQGPQFIFQYYEEEERQRGNFPDRFSGHQFPNYSSELNVNALLLGDSALYLCASSLKRQGFDNSPLHFGNGTRLTVT.

This chain uses TRBV9 with TRBJ2-7; 12 bases are shared with TRBD2. After removal of 5 bases from V and 9 bases from J, the junction contained 9 bases not matched to a gene. The CDR3 covers 14 residues. Germline lookup yields CDR1 SGDLS and CDR2 YYNGEE. DNA for the CDR3: TGTGCCAGCAGTCCGGGACTAGCGGGTTTAGGGCAGTACTTC. This codes for CASSPGLAGLGQYF.

V is TRBV10-2 and J is TRBJ1-1; D is unclear. Germline loops: CDR1 WSHSY, CDR2 SAAADI. The length of the CDR3 is 13 residues. Deletions cut 5 bases from V and 4 bases from J, with 11 bases between. CDR3 DNA sequence: TGCGCCAGCAGTATCTACGCAGGCACTGAAGCTTTCTTT. This encodes CASSIYAGTEAFF.

The table lists this clone with a count of one. The rearrangement joins TRBV3-1 (or the pseudogene TRBV3-2) to TRBJ2-2, with unresolved D. Trimming took off 4 bases at V and 0 bases at J, with 12 bases between the two ends. CDR3 size: 16 residues. In germline, CDR1 is LGHDT, CDR2 YNNKEL (reference sequence). CDR3 region: CASSPVRSANTGELFF. For the CDR3, the DNA is TGTGCCAGCAGCCCCGTCCGGTCGGCGAACACCGGGGAGCTGTTTTTT.

The sample holds one count of this clone. The chain is built from TRBV5-1 and TRBJ2-5; 8 nucleotides match TRBD2. With V trimmed by 4 bases and J by 5 bases, 7 bases remained unmatched. The CDR3 consists of 14 residues. Looked up from germline, CDR1 is SGHRS and CDR2 is YFSETQ. In nucleotides, the CDR3 is TGCGCCAGCAGCACGGGACTAGGGGGGGAGACCCAGTACTTC. Translated, it gives CASSTGLGGETQYF.

The CDR3 is CAWGSQIATNEKLFF. In DNA form, the CDR3 reads TGTGCCTGGGGTTCCCAAATTGCAACTAATGAAAAACTGTTTTTT. The chain joins TRBV30 to TRBJ1-4, with D unresolved. V lost 5 bases and J lost 0, with 13 bases in between. The CDR3 totals 15 residues. The germline CDR1 and CDR2 sequences are GTSNPN and SVGIG (reference sequence).

The genes are TRBV6-5 and TRBJ2-1, with a weak D call TRBD2 (5 bases). The germline gives CDR1 MNHEY, CDR2 SVGAGI. The length of the CDR3 is 11 residues. Trimming took off 10 bases at V and 6 bases at J, with 10 bases between the two ends. The CDR3 sequence is CAILRGNEQFF. As DNA, the CDR3 is TGTGCCATCCTACGGGGCAATGAGCAGTTCTTC.

The chain is built from TRBV23-1 and TRBJ2-4; a possible D gene is TRBD1 (5 bases). TRBV23-1 is labeled an ORF, and its function is uncertain. Trimming left V 7 bases short and J 3 bases short, with 16 bases between. CDR3 length: 15 amino acids. The CDR3 DNA reads TGCGCCAGCATGTCCGACGACAGCTACAAAAACATTCAGTACTTC. This sequence encodes CASMSDDSYKNIQYF.

The chain combines TRBV28 with TRBJ2-3; 7 bases match TRBD2. Germline-derived CDR1 and CDR2 are MDHEN and SYDVKM. The CDR3 totals 15 residues. V shed 6 bases, J shed 4 bases, and the junction held 10 bases outside the gene matches. The CDR3 bases are TGTGCCAGCAGCCCAAGCGGGATTACCTCAGATACGCAGTATTTT. Translated, it gives CASSPSGITSDTQYF.

The V gene is TRBV12-5, the J gene TRBJ2-2; 15 positions match TRBD2. CDR3 length equals 17 residues. Looked up from germline, CDR1 is LGHNT and CDR2 is FRNRAP. Germline trimming cut 6 bases from V and 5 bases from J; bases unmatched to any gene: 7. CDR3 residues: CASGLPGLAGGTGELFF. The CDR3 DNA sequence: TGTGCTAGTGGACTCCCGGGACTAGCGGGAGGAACCGGGGAGCTGTTTTTT.

The CDR3 loop is CASSQGPGQLTDTQYF. The DNA for the CDR3 is TGCGCCAGCAGCCAAGGCCCGGGACAACTCACAGATACGCAGTATTTT. V usage is TRBV4-1 and J usage is TRBJ2-3, with D possibly being TRBD1 (6 bases). V gave up 1 base and J gave up 2 bases, with 13 bases separating them. The CDR3 spans 16 residues. CDR1 MGHRA and CDR2 YSYEKL come from the germline V gene.

The V gene is TRBV5-1, the J gene TRBJ2-1; D possibly corresponds to TRBD2 (6 bases). Germline lookup yields CDR1 SGHRS and CDR2 YFSETQ. This CDR3 contains 15 residues. Trimming took 5 bases from V and 0 from J, leaving 12 bases between them. CDR3 sequence reads: CASRPSVDSYNEQFF. The CDR3 coding sequence is TGCGCCAGCAGGCCTAGCGTAGACTCCTACAATGAGCAGTTCTTC.

V and J are TRBV4-2 and TRBJ1-1; D ambiguous. Germline loops: CDR1 LGHNA, CDR2 YNFKEQ. The V and J ends lost 6 bases and 7 bases respectively, with 9 bases between them. The CDR3 consists of 11 residues. The CDR3 reads CASSSGGEAFF. The CDR3 nucleotides read TGTGCCAGCAGTAGTGGCGGTGAAGCTTTCTTT.

The gene calls are TRBV3-1 (or the pseudogene TRBV3-2) and TRBJ1-4; D possibly corresponds to TRBD1 (5 bases). Trimming removed 1 base at V and 4 bases at J, with 19 bases between. The CDR3 contains 18 residues. The germline V gene encodes CDR1 LGHDT and CDR2 YNNKEL (reference sequence). The chain's CDR3 is CASSQVVLLGVSNEKLFF. The CDR3 DNA reads as TGTGCCAGCAGCCAAGTGGTACTTCTAGGGGTTAGTAATGAAAAACTGTTTTTT.

The rearrangement joins TRBV11-2 to TRBJ2-3; weak D call: TRBD2 (6 bases). The CDR3 is 16 residues long. CDR1 SGHAT and CDR2 FQNNGV come from the germline V gene. The V and J ends lost 1 base and 6 bases respectively, with 17 bases between them. CDR3 nucleotides: TGTGCCAGCAGCTTAGCCCTGGGACTCCTCGGGGATACGCAGTATTTT. This gives the protein CASSLALGLLGDTQYF.

This clone was seen a handful of times. J is TRBJ2-3 and V is TRBV11-3; 7 bases map to TRBD2. Germline values: CDR1 SGHNT, CDR2 YENEEA. Trimming at V came to 1 base and at J to 4 bases, leaving 2 bases not matched to a gene. This CDR3 spans 14 amino acids. As DNA, the CDR3 is TGTGCCAGCAGCTTAGGACTAGCCCCAGATACGCAGTATTTT. It yields the protein CASSLGLAPDTQYF.

This chain connects TRBV5-1 to TRBJ2-7, with D perhaps matching TRBD2 (7 bases). The CDR3 runs to 15 residues. CDR1 and CDR2 from the germline V gene are SGHRS and YFSETQ. Trimming stripped 4 bases from V and 0 bases from J, with 14 bases between. Here the CDR3 reads CASSPLGGGSYEQYF. The CDR3 nucleotides are TGCGCCAGCAGCCCGTTAGGGGGGGGCTCCTACGAGCAGTACTTC.

The chain links TRBV27 to TRBJ2-1; 8 positions agree with TRBD2. The CDR3 extends over 15 amino acids. Germline assignment: CDR1 MNHEY and CDR2 SMNVEV (reference sequence). Trimming at V came to 3 bases and at J to 4 bases, leaving 5 bases not matched to a gene. This chain's CDR3 is CASSLILADYNEQFF. For the CDR3, the DNA is TGTGCCAGCAGTTTGATACTAGCGGATTACAATGAGCAGTTCTTC.

J is TRBJ2-5 and V is TRBV30, with TRBD2 matching 14 bases. With 0 bases clipped from V and 5 bases from J, the junction kept 8 bases outside the gene matches. The CDR3 length is 17 residues. Germline V CDR1 and CDR2: GTSNPN, SVGIG (reference sequence). The CDR3 DNA reads as TGTGCCTGGAGTGTTGGTGGGACTAGCGGGAGAGGCGAGACCCAGTACTTC. Its translation: CAWSVGGTSGRGETQYF.

The gene calls are TRBV25-1 and TRBJ1-1; no clear D gene. Trimming removed 7 bases at V and 4 bases at J, with 10 bases between. Looked up from germline, CDR1 is MGHDK and CDR2 is SYGVNS. The CDR3 has 12 residues. CDR3 nucleotide sequence: TGTGCCAGCACGAACCCGGGCACTGAAGCTTTCTTT. Translating gives CASTNPGTEAFF.

The CDR3 reads CASIGQESWNQPQHF. The CDR3 DNA reads as TGTGCCAGTATCGGACAGGAGTCTTGGAATCAGCCCCAGCATTTT. The chain carries TRBV19 and TRBJ1-5; 7 bases align to TRBD1. This CDR3 is 15 amino acids long. Germline V CDR1 and CDR2: LNHDA, SQIVND (reference sequence). Trimming at V came to 7 bases and at J to 4 bases, leaving 10 bases not matched to a gene.

The V and J genes are TRBV7-2 and TRBJ2-1; D gene ambiguous. Looked up from germline, CDR1 is SGHTA and CDR2 is FQGNSA. CDR3 size: 12 residues. V was shortened by 6 bases and J by 8 bases, with 11 bases between the two germline ends. The CDR3 DNA reads TGTGCCAGCAGTCGCTACCGGGATGAGCAGTTCTTC. Translated, it gives CASSRYRDEQFF.

The chain couples TRBV7-8 to TRBJ1-5; D possibly corresponds to TRBD1 (6 bases). Germline CDR1 reads SGHVS; CDR2 reads FQNEAQ. The CDR3 is made up of 15 amino acids. Deletions cut 4 bases from V and 1 base from J, with 11 bases between. The CDR3 spells CASSSRQGSNQPQHF. CDR3 DNA: TGTGCCAGCAGCTCCCGTCAGGGGAGCAATCAGCCCCAGCATTTT.

The table lists this clone with a few counts. The chain combines TRBV27 with TRBJ1-6; TRBD1 matches 9 bases. This CDR3 comprises 14 residues. Germline loops: CDR1 MNHEY, CDR2 SMNVEV (reference sequence). With V trimmed by 3 bases and J by 6 bases, 0 bases remained unmatched. The CDR3 sequence: CASSLDRGNSPLHF. The DNA of the CDR3 is TGTGCCAGCAGTTTGGACAGGGGTAATTCACCCCTCCACTTT.

The gene calls are TRBV19 and TRBJ2-7; 9 positions agree with TRBD1. Germline V gene lookup returns CDR1 LNHDA and CDR2 SQIVND (reference sequence). Trimming at V came to 5 bases and at J to 2 bases, leaving 13 bases not matched to a gene. CDR3 length: 17 residues. This chain's CDR3 is CASSRTGDSAGAYEQYF. The CDR3 bases are TGTGCCAGTAGTCGGACAGGGGACTCCGCGGGGGCCTACGAGCAGTACTTC.

The V and J genes are TRBV5-1 and TRBJ2-7; 7 nucleotides line up with TRBD1. J gave up 2 bases and V 3 bases, and 5 bases lay outside the gene matches. The CDR3 runs 14 residues. The germline gives CDR1 SGHRS, CDR2 YFSETQ. CDR3: CASSWSGQAYEQYF. The CDR3 coding sequence is TGCGCCAGCAGCTGGAGCGGACAGGCCTACGAGCAGTACTTC.